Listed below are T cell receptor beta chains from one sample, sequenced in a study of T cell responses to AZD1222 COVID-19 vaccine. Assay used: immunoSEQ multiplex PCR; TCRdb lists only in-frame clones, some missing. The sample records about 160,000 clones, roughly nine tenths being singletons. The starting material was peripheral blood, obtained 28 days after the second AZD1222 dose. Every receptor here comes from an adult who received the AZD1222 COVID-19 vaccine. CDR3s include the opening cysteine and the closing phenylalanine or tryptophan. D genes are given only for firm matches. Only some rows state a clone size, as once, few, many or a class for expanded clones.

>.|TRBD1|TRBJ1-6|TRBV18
CASSTRQGNNSPLHF
TGTGCCAGCTCAACGAGACAGGGAAATAATTCACCCCTCCACTTT
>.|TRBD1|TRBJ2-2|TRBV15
CATTRQGMTGELFF
TGTGCCACCACAAGACAGGGGATGACCGGGGAGCTGTTTTTT
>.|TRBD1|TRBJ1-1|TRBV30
CARRDRQGTEAFF
TGTGCCCGTAGGGACAGGCAGGGCACTGAAGCTTTCTTT
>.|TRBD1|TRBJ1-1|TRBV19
CASRPDRGNTEAFF
TGTGCCAGTAGACCGGACAGGGGGAACACTGAAGCTTTCTTT
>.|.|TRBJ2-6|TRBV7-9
CASSGSSGANVLTF
TGTGCCAGCTCCGGCTCCTCTGGGGCCAACGTCCTGACCTTC
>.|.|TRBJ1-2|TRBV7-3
CASSSTGGGYTF
TGTGCCAGCAGCTCGACAGGAGGTGGCTACACCTTC
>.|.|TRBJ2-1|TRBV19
CASTPNEQFF
TGTGCCAGTACTCCTAATGAGCAGTTCTTC
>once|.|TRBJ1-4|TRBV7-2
CASSRGLLGWEEKLFF
TGTGCCAGCAGCCGGGGACTCCTTGGGTGGGAGGAAAAACTGTTTTTT
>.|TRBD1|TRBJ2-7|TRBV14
CASSQGDRGLPDYEQYF
TGTGCCAGCAGCCAAGGGGACAGGGGCCTCCCCGATTACGAGCAGTACTTC
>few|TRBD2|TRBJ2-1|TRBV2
CASSLRGAPNGNEQFF
TGTGCCAGCAGCCTGCGGGGGGCCCCAAATGGGAATGAGCAGTTCTTC
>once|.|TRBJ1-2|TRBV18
CASSPIQTKTNYGYTF
TGTGCCAGCTCACCAATCCAGACCAAAACTAACTATGGCTACACCTTC
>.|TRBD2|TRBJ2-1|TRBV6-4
CASSSGTRPYNEQFF
TGTGCCAGCAGCTCCGGGACTAGACCCTACAATGAGCAGTTCTTC
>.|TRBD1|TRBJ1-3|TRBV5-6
CASSLGDRGRNTIYF
TGTGCCAGCAGCTTGGGGGACAGGGGGAGAAACACCATATATTTT
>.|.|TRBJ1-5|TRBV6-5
CASSYGRPYSNQPQHF
TGTGCCAGCAGTTACGGCAGGCCCTATAGCAATCAGCCCCAGCATTTT
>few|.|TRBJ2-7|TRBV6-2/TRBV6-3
CASSGITGKIFGEQYF
TGTGCCAGCAGTGGTATAACGGGTAAAATCTTCGGCGAGCAGTACTTC
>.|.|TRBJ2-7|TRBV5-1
CASSSPHGQPGLNYYEQYF
TGCGCCAGCAGCTCGCCACATGGACAGCCCGGTTTAAACTACTACGAGCAGTACTTC
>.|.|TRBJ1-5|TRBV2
CASSVQGNQPQHF
TGTGCCAGCAGCGTACAGGGTAACCAGCCCCAGCATTTT
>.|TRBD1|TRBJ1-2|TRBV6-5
CAVQGEELNGYTF
TGTGCCGTACAGGGGGAGGAATTAAATGGCTACACCTTC
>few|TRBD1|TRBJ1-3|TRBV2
CARGGQTGVSGNTIYF
TGTGCCAGAGGGGGACAGACTGGCGTATCTGGAAACACCATATATTTT
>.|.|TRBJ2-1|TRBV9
CASSAGGGSYNEQFF
TGTGCCAGCAGCGCCGGAGGAGGATCCTACAATGAGCAGTTCTTC
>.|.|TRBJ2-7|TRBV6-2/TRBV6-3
CASSNSYEQYF
TGTGCCAGCAGTAATTCCTACGAGCAGTACTTC
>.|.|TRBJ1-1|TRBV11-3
CASSLQPGPKSTEAFF
TGTGCCAGCAGCCTTCAACCGGGCCCTAAAAGCACTGAAGCTTTCTTT
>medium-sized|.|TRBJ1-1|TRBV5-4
CASSFGGGPEAFF
TGTGCCAGCAGCTTTGGGGGGGGCCCTGAAGCTTTCTTT
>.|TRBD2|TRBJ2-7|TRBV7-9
CASSLGRERSYEQYF
TGTGCCAGCAGCTTAGGGCGGGAGCGCTCCTACGAGCAGTACTTC
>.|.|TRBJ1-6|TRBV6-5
CASSYSTGSSPLHF
TGTGCCAGCAGTTACTCTACAGGCTCTTCACCCCTCCACTTT
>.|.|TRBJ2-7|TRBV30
CAWNPPRGTHYEQYF
TGTGCCTGGAATCCCCCTCGCGGGACCCACTACGAGCAGTACTTC
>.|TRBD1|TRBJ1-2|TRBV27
CASSLIRDRGLRSGYTF
TGTGCCAGCAGTTTAATACGGGACAGGGGACTTCGAAGTGGCTACACCTTC
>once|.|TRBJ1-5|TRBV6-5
CASSRESDQPQHF
TGTGCCAGCAGCAGGGAGTCCGATCAGCCCCAGCATTTT
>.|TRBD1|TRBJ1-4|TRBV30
CAWTAGGRSNEKLFF
TGTGCCTGGACCGCAGGGGGGAGGTCTAATGAAAAACTGTTTTTT
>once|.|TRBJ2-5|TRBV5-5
CASSRDSQQETQYF
TGTGCCAGCAGCCGTGACAGCCAGCAAGAGACCCAGTACTTC
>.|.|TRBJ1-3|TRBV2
CASSEGTRLSGNTIYF
TGTGCCAGCAGTGAAGGTACACGCCTCTCTGGAAACACCATATATTTT
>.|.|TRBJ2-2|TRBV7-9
CASSPAGKNTGELFF
TGTGCCAGCAGCCCTGCGGGCAAGAACACCGGGGAGCTGTTTTTT
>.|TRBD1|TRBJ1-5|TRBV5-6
CASSLGTGTQPQHF
TGTGCCAGCAGCTTGGGGACAGGGACGCAGCCCCAGCATTTT
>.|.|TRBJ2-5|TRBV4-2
CASSRVLSGQETQYF
TGTGCCAGCAGCCGGGTTCTTAGCGGCCAAGAGACCCAGTACTTC
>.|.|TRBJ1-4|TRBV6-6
CASSTGATNEKLFF
TGTGCCAGCAGTACTGGAGCAACTAATGAAAAACTGTTTTTT
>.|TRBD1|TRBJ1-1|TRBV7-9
CASSTTGTGNTEAFF
TGTGCCAGCAGCACCACCGGGACAGGGAACACTGAAGCTTTCTTT
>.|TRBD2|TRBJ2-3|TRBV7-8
CASSPTWTSGDRDTQYF
TGTGCCAGCAGCCCGACCTGGACTAGCGGGGATAGGGATACGCAGTATTTT
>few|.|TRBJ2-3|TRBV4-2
CASSLPGRSTDTQYF
TGTGCCAGCAGCCTCCCGGGCCGATCGACAGATACGCAGTATTTT
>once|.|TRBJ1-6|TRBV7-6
CASSLNENKAAAYSPLHF
TGTGCCAGCAGCTTGAATGAAAATAAGGCAGCCGCCTATTCACCCCTCCACTTT
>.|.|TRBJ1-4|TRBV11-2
CASSSQIRALELFF
TGTGCCAGCAGCTCGCAAATTAGGGCGTTGGAACTGTTTTTT
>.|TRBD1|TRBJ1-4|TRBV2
CASNVQGVREKLFF
TGTGCCAGCAATGTACAGGGGGTTCGGGAAAAACTGTTTTTT
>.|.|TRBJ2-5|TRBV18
CASSLPPGTLQETQYF
TGTGCCAGCTCACTCCCCCCCGGGACACTCCAAGAGACCCAGTACTTC
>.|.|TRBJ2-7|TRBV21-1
CASSKEAGRYEQYF
TGTGCCAGCAGCAAAGAGGCCGGCAGGTACGAGCAGTACTTC
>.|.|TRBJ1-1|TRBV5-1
CASSPGPGNTEAFF
TGCGCCAGCAGCCCAGGACCAGGGAACACTGAAGCTTTCTTT
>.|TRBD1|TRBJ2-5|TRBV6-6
CASKSGGQETQYF
TGTGCCAGCAAATCAGGGGGCCAGGAGACCCAGTACTTC
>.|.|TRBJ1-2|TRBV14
CASSRIPRRANYGYTF
TGTGCCAGCAGTCGAATCCCACGGAGAGCTAACTATGGCTACACCTTC